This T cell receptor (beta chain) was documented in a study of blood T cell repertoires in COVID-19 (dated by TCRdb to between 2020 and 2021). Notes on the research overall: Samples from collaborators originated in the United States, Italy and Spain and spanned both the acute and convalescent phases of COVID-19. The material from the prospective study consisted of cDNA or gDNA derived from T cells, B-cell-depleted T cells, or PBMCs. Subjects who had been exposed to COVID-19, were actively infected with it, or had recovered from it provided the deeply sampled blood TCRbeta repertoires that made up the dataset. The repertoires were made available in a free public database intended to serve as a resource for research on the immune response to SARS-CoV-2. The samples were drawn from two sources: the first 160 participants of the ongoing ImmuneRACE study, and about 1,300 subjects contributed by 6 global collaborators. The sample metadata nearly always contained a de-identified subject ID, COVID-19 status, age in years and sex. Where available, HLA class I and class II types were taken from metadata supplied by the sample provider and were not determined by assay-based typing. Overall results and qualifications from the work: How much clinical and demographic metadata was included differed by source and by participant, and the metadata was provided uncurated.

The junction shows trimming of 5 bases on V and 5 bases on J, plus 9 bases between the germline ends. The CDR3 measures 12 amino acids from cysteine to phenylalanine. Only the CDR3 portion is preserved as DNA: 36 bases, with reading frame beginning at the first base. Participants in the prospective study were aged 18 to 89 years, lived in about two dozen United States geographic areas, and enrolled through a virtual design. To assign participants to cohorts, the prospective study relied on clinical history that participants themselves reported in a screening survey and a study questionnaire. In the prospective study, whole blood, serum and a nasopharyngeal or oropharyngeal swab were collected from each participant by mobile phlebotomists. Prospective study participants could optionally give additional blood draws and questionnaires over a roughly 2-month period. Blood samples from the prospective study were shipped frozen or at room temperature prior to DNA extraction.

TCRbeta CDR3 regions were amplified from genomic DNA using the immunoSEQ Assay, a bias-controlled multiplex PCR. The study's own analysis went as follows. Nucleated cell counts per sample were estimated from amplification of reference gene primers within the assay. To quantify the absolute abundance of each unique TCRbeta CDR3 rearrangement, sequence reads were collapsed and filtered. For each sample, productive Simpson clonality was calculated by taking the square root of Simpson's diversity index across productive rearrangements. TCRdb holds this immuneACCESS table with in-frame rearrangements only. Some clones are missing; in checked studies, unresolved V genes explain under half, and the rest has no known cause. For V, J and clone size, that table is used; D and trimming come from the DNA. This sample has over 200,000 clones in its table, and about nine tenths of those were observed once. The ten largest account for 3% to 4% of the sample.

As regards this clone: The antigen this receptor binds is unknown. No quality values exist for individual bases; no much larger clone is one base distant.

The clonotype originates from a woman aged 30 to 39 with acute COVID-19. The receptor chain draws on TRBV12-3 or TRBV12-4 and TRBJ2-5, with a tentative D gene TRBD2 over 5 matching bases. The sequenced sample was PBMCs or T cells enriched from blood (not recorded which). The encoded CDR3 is CASSEGYETQYF. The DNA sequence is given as TGTGCCAGCAGTGAGGGTTATGAGACCCAGTACTTC.